The 3 T cell receptor beta chains reported below all come from one sample, sequenced in a study of blood T cell repertoires in COVID-19. Generated by immunoSEQ multiplex PCR, the TCRdb table keeps only in-frame clones and is missing some. The sample has 300,000 to 400,000 clones, around 89% seen once. Sequencing was carried out using PBMCs or T cells enriched from blood (not recorded which). These receptors were taken from a woman in her thirties with acute COVID-19.

This sequence joins TRBV4-1 and TRBJ2-3; TRBD2 aligns across 8 bases. This CDR3 has 12 amino acids. From germline, CDR1 is MGHRA and CDR2 YSYEKL. The V segment lost 1 base and the J segment 13 bases; nucleotides outside the gene matches: 4. The CDR3: CASSQGERGKYF. Written as DNA, the CDR3 is TGCGCCAGCAGCCAAGGGGAGCGGGGGAAGTATTTT.

The DNA for the CDR3 is TGTGCCAGCAGTCGGACTAGCGGGGGCCGCTACGAGCAGTACTTC. Protein: CASSRTSGGRYEQYF. The chain carries TRBV6-5 and TRBJ2-7; 13 bases match TRBD2. V shed 5 bases and J 3 bases; nucleotides not matched to a gene: 4. CDR3 length equals 15 residues. Germline V gene lookup returns CDR1 MNHEY and CDR2 SVGAGI.

CDR3 amino acids: CASSVANSPTYEQYF. The CDR3 DNA reads as TGTGCCAGCAGCGTAGCTAACTCTCCCACCTACGAGCAGTACTTC. The rearrangement uses TRBV9 and TRBJ2-7; D unresolved. Per germline, CDR1 SGDLS and CDR2 YYNGEE. There are 15 residues in the CDR3. V was shortened by 0 bases and J by 2 bases, with 12 bases between the two germline ends.